These T cell receptor beta chains were read from a single sample in a study of blood T cell repertoires in COVID-19. Sequencing used immunoSEQ multiplex PCR; TCRdb keeps in-frame clones, though not all of them. Of around 180,000 clones in the sample, about 82% were seen once. Sequencing was done on a sample of peripheral blood. The receptors stem from a woman aged 25 to 39 with acute or convalescent COVID-19. Both conserved end residues are part of each CDR3. D genes are given only for firm matches. Some rows have no size entry. The others give once, few or many, or a class for an expanded clone.

TRBV7-2	TRBJ2-3	few	TRBD2	TGTGCCAGCAGCCGGGGGGGGTTGACAGATACGCAGTATTTT	CASSRGGLTDTQYF
TRBV5-1	TRBJ2-3	.	TRBD1	TGCGCCAGCACCGCTGACAGGGCTAGCACAGATACGCAGTATTTT	CASTADRASTDTQYF
TRBV2	TRBJ2-5	.	TRBD2	TGTGCCAGACAAATAGCGGGAGGGCCTACTCAAGAGACCCAGTACTTC	CARQIAGGPTQETQYF
TRBV28	TRBJ2-7	.	.	TGTGCCAGCAGTTTATTGACAGGACCATACGAGCAGTACTTC	CASSLLTGPYEQYF
TRBV2	TRBJ2-3	once	TRBD2	TGTGCCAGCAGAGCGTGGGGGAGGGGAACAGATACGCAGTATTTT	CASRAWGRGTDTQYF
TRBV6-5	TRBJ2-1	.	.	TGTGCCAGCAGTTCCCGCCTTTTTAGAAATGAGCAGTTCTTC	CASSSRLFRNEQFF
TRBV7-8	TRBJ1-2	.	TRBD1	TGTGGGATCAGGGGGTCTTATGGCTACACCTTC	CGIRGSYGYTF
TRBV5-4	TRBJ2-3	few	.	TGTGCCAGCAGCTACGGGGACACAGATACGCAGTATTTT	CASSYGDTDTQYF
TRBV2	TRBJ1-6	.	.	TGTGCCAGCAGTCCCGGACAGTATAATTCACCCCTCCACTTT	CASSPGQYNSPLHF
TRBV5-6	TRBJ1-1	.	.	TGTGCCAGCAGCTTGGGGGAAGGACTTACCCAAGCTTTCTTT	CASSLGEGLTQAFF
TRBV9	TRBJ2-3	.	.	TGTGCCCGAGGGAGGGGGATACGCACAGATACGCAGTATTTT	CARGRGIRTDTQYF
TRBV19	TRBJ2-7	.	TRBD2	TGTGCCAGTAGTACCGCAAGACTAGCGGGAGGACTCGTGCAGTACTTC	CASSTARLAGGLVQYF
TRBV27	TRBJ2-1	.	TRBD2	TGTGCCAGCAGTCCTCGGACTAGCGGGGCAGGCGATGAGCAGTTCTTC	CASSPRTSGAGDEQFF
TRBV7-8	TRBJ2-1	.	TRBD2	TGTGCCAGCAGCTTGAGTAGCGGGAGTTTTGGAAGTGAGCAGTTCTTC	CASSLSSGSFGSEQFF
TRBV7-6	TRBJ2-6	.	.	TGTGCCAGCAGCCCCTGGGGCCACTCTGGGGCCAACGTCCTGACTTTC	CASSPWGHSGANVLTF
TRBV19	TRBJ2-5	.	.	TGTGCCAGTAACGTCGGAGAGACCCAGTACTTC	CASNVGETQYF
TRBV6-5	TRBJ2-2	.	.	TGTGCCAGCAGTAATCTCCGGAACACCGGGGAGCTGTTTTTT	CASSNLRNTGELFF
TRBV23-1	TRBJ2-2	.	TRBD1	TGCGCCAGCAGTCAAGTAAACAGGGGGCCCATTCCCTATGCGAACACCGGGGAGCTGTTTTTT	CASSQVNRGPIPYANTGELFF
TRBV5-6	TRBJ1-6	.	TRBD1	TGTGCCAGCAGTGAATCCGGGACAGGGTGGTCACCCCTCCACTTT	CASSESGTGWSPLHF
TRBV28	TRBJ1-2	.	TRBD1	TGTGCCAGCAGTGGGGGACAGAACCCGAACTATGGCTACACCTTC	CASSGGQNPNYGYTF
TRBV2	TRBJ2-1	.	TRBD2	TGTGCCAGCAAGGCTAGCGGGAGTAGGGTCAATGAGCAGTTCTTC	CASKASGSRVNEQFF
TRBV7-6	TRBJ2-1	once	TRBD1	TGTGCCAGCAGCTTAGTTAGTTTGGGGACAGACCTCCCGGATGAGCAGTTCTTC	CASSLVSLGTDLPDEQFF
TRBV6-4	TRBJ2-1	few	.	TGTGCCAGCAGTGACTCGAGGGACTCCAGCAATGAGCAGTTCTTC	CASSDSRDSSNEQFF
TRBV11-3	TRBJ2-3	.	TRBD2	TGTGCCAGCAGCCCAGGGACTAGTTCATCCGATACGCAGTATTTT	CASSPGTSSSDTQYF
TRBV6-2/TRBV6-3	TRBJ2-7	.	TRBD1	TGTGCCAGCAGTCCCCAGTGGGACAGGGGCACCTACGAGCAGTACTTC	CASSPQWDRGTYEQYF
TRBV10-2	TRBJ2-7	.	.	TGCGCCAGCAGCAGCGACTCCGGGTACGAGCAGTACTTC	CASSSDSGYEQYF
TRBV5-1	TRBJ2-7	.	.	TGCGCCAGCAGCTTGGGGTCGTTAAGACAGCCCTCCTACGAGCAGTACTTC	CASSLGSLRQPSYEQYF
TRBV7-8	TRBJ2-5	many	.	TGTGCCAGCAGCTCTCGACAGATACAAGAGACCCAGTACTTC	CASSSRQIQETQYF
TRBV18	TRBJ2-7	.	TRBD1	TGTGCCAGCTCACTCACCCCGGGACAGGGACCCTACGAGCAGTACTTC	CASSLTPGQGPYEQYF
TRBV5-5	TRBJ2-1	.	TRBD1	TGTGCCAGCCCCCGGACAGGGCAGGGGTACAATGAGCAGTTCTTC	CASPRTGQGYNEQFF
TRBV21-1	TRBJ2-1	.	.	TGTGCCAGCAGCAAAGCGCGGAGGCCGTACAATGAGCAGTTCTTC	CASSKARRPYNEQFF
TRBV7-2	TRBJ1-1	.	TRBD1	TGTGCCAGCAGCTTAGCCAGGACAGGGAGGGGGGGAGCTTTCTTT	CASSLARTGRGGAFF
TRBV10-2	TRBJ2-3	.	TRBD2	TGCGCCAGCAGTTATAGCGGGGGGTTCACAGATACGCAGTATTTT	CASSYSGGFTDTQYF
TRBV27	TRBJ1-6	.	TRBD1	TGTGCCAGCAGTTTAGGACAGGTCAATTCACCCCTCCACTTT	CASSLGQVNSPLHF
TRBV7-9	TRBJ1-2	.	.	TGTGCCAGCACCCGGGGGAATTCCGCTAACTATGGCTACACCTTC	CASTRGNSANYGYTF
TRBV30	TRBJ1-3	.	.	TGTGCCTGGAACCCGGGGGCTGGAAACACCATATATTTT	CAWNPGAGNTIYF
TRBV2	TRBJ1-2	few	TRBD1	TGTGCCATGGGGACAGCTAACTATGGCTACACCTTC	CAMGTANYGYTF
TRBV28	TRBJ2-7	.	.	TGTGCCAGCACACCGGGAGCATCCTACGAGCAGTACTTC	CASTPGASYEQYF
TRBV19	TRBJ2-3	.	TRBD2	TGTGCCAGTAGTATATATGGCCGGGGACTAGCGGGAGTGGGAGCAGATACGCAGTATTTT	CASSIYGRGLAGVGADTQYF
TRBV7-2	TRBJ2-5	once	.	TGTGCCAGCAGCTTAGCGGGTCCTAGACAAGAGACCCAGTACTTC	CASSLAGPRQETQYF
TRBV30	TRBJ1-1	.	.	TGTGCCTCGGGGGAGGACACTGAAGCTTTCTTT	CASGEDTEAFF
TRBV19	TRBJ1-1	.	.	TGTGCCAGTAGTATAGAATTGCGGAACACTGAAGCTTTCTTT	CASSIELRNTEAFF
TRBV3-1/TRBV3-2	TRBJ1-2	many	TRBD1	TGTGCCAGCAGCCCTCAGGGACAGGGGAATGGCTATGGCTACACCTTC	CASSPQGQGNGYGYTF
TRBV15	TRBJ2-1	.	.	TGTGCCACCAGCAGAGATCGAGGGTACAATGAGCAGTTCTTC	CATSRDRGYNEQFF
TRBV6-4	TRBJ2-1	.	TRBD2	TGTGCCAGCAGTGTGCTAGCGGGGGGAGACAATGAGCAGTTCTTC	CASSVLAGGDNEQFF
TRBV9	TRBJ1-6	.	TRBD1	TGTGCCAGCAGCGTAAGCGGACAGGAACATTCACCCCTCCACTTT	CASSVSGQEHSPLHF
TRBV7-9	TRBJ1-6	few	.	TGTGCCAGCAGCTTAAGCGGGACAAAATCACCCCTCCACTTT	CASSLSGTKSPLHF
TRBV28	TRBJ1-4	.	.	TGTGCCAGCTGCGAACATCCTTTGGGCGAAAAACTGTTTTTT	CASCEHPLGEKLFF
TRBV7-2	TRBJ2-2	.	TRBD1	TGTGCCAGCAGCTTAGCGCTCCCCGGGACAGTGAACACCGGGGAGCTGTTTTTT	CASSLALPGTVNTGELFF
TRBV12-3/TRBV12-4	TRBJ2-5	.	.	TGTGCCAGCAGTTTCTCGAGCCGGGGGACCCAGTACTTC	CASSFSSRGTQYF
TRBV29-1	TRBJ2-3	.	.	TGCAGCGTTGAAGATATGGAGGGACGGGAAGATACGCAGTATTTT	CSVEDMEGREDTQYF
TRBV28	TRBJ1-2	.	.	TGTGCCAGCAGTAAGGACAGAGGCCATGGCTACACCTTC	CASSKDRGHGYTF
TRBV19	TRBJ2-3	.	.	TGTGCGTCTCGAGGTAGCGGAACAACAGATACGCAGTATTTT	CASRGSGTTDTQYF